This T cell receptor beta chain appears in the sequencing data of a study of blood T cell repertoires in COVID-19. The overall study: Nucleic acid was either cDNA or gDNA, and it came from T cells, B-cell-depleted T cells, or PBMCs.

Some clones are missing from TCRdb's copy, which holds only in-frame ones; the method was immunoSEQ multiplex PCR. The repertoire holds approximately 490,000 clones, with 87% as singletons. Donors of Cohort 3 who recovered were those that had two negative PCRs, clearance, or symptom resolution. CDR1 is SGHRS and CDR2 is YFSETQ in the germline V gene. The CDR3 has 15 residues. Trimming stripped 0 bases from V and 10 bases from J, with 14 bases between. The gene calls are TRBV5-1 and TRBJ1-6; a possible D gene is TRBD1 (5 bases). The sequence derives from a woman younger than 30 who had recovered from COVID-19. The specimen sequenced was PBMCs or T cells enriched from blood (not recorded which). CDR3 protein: CASSLDSPGRSPLHF. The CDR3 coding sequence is TGCGCCAGCAGCTTGGATTCCCCAGGGAGGTCACCCCTCCACTTT.